The clone carrying this T cell receptor (beta chain) appeared once. In Seattle, patients joined the study during active infection and were tracked longitudinally. The source of the sample is a study of blood T cell repertoires in COVID-19. Study context: The United States, Italy and Spain were the sources of the acute and convalescent COVID-19 samples. The cDNA or gDNA used as material had been derived from T cells, B-cell-depleted T cells, or PBMCs.

The CDR3 has 14 amino acids. Trimming took off 4 bases at V and 4 bases at J, with 14 bases between the two ends. Germline lookup yields CDR1 MNHEY and CDR2 SVGEGT. As handled by the study authors: The assay estimated nucleated cells by amplifying reference gene primers. Libraries were prepared by immunoSEQ multiplex PCR; TCRdb keeps only in-frame clonotypes and omits some of them. V and J calls and clone size are as listed in that table; D and trimming were resolved from the DNA. The sample records about 210,000 clones, 80% to 85% being singletons. This chain connects TRBV6-2 or TRBV6-3 to TRBJ2-7, with D perhaps TRBD2 (6 bases). Specimen: peripheral blood. The sequence was obtained from a woman in her 70s with COVID-19, enrolled during active disease. The CDR3 bases are TGTGCCAGCAGTTCCACTAGCAGCAAATACGAGCAGTACTTC. Encoded protein: CASSSTSSKYEQYF.